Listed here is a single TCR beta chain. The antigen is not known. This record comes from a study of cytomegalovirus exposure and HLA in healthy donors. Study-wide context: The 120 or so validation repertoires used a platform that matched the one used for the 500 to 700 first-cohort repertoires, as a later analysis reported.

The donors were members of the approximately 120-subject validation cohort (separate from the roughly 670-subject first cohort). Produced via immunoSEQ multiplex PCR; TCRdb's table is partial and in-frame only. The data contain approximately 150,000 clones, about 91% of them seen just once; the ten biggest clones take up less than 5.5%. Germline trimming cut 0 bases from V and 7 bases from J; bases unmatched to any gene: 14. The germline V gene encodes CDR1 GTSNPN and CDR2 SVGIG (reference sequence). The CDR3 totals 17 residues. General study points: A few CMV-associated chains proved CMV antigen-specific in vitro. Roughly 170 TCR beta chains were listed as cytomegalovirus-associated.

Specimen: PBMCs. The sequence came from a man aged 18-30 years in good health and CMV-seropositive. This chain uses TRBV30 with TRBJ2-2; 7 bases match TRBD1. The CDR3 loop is CAWSVMGTGAFYGELFF. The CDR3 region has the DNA TGTGCCTGGAGTGTAATGGGAACAGGGGCTTTTTACGGGGAGCTGTTTTTT.